Each of the 12 T cell receptor beta chains below was sequenced from the same sample in a study of PD-L1 blockade in urothelial cancer. Libraries were prepared by immunoSEQ multiplex PCR; TCRdb keeps only in-frame clonotypes and omits some of them. The table shows 130,000 or so clones, with less than 85% occurring only once. Time point denoted: pretreatment peripheral blood. Sequences were derived from PBMCs, sampled around atezolizumab (anti-PD-L1) treatment. These receptor sequences come from a man aged 45-65 years with urothelial cancer.

Worth noting for this clone: A read error may produce the germline difference seen at one junction end. This sequence joins TRBV7-7 and TRBJ2-5; D gene ambiguous. CDR1 is SSHAT and CDR2 is FNYEAQ in the germline V gene (reference sequence). CDR3 length: 13 residues. In DNA form, the CDR3 reads TGTGCTAGCAGCTTAGGAGTTCAAGAGACCCAGTACTTC. This sequence encodes CASSLGVQETQYF. The full variable domain, its missing parts supplied by reference TRBV7-7 and TRBJ2-5, is GAGVSQSPRYKVTKRGQDVTLRCDPISSHATLYWYQQALGQGPEFLTYFNYEAQPDKSGLPSDRFSAERPEGSISTLTIQRTEQRDSAMYRCASSLGVQETQYFGPGTRLLVL.

This chain uses TRBV29-1 with TRBJ2-3, with 7 bases aligning to TRBD2. CDR3 length: 14 amino acids. The trim removed 7 bases at V and 0 bases at J, leaving 7 bases unmatched. Germline V gene lookup returns CDR1 SQVTM and CDR2 ANQGSEA. The CDR3: CSARTSTSTDTQYF. Here the CDR3 DNA reads TGCAGCGCCCGGACTAGTACTAGCACAGATACGCAGTATTTT.

This chain links TRBV19 with TRBJ1-2; 7 positions agree with TRBD1. Germline V gene data show CDR1 as LNHDA and CDR2 as SQIVND (reference sequence). V shed 6 bases, J shed 4 bases, and the junction held 5 bases outside the gene matches. The length of the CDR3 is 13 residues. In DNA, the CDR3 is TGTGCCAGTAGCGGCAGGGGGACCTATGGCTACACCTTC. Its translation is CASSGRGTYGYTF. The whole variable domain, filled in from reference TRBV19 and TRBJ1-2, reads DGGITQSPKYLFRKEGQNVTLSCEQNLNHDAMYWYRQDPGQGLRLIYYSQIVNDFQKGDIAEGYSVSREKKESFPLTVTSAQKNPTAFYLCASSGRGTYGYTFGSGTRLTVV.

The gene calls are TRBV28 and TRBJ2-3, with no clear D. The CDR3 is made up of 13 amino acids. The V end lost 7 bases, the J end lost 6 bases, and 14 bases lay between the germline ends. CDR1 MDHEN and CDR2 SYDVKM come from the germline V gene. This CDR3 reads CASTAPVIDTQYF. CDR3 DNA sequence: TGTGCCAGCACTGCCCCGGTCATTGATACGCAGTATTTT.

The DNA for the CDR3 is TGTGCCAGGAAGACAGGAACCTACGAGCAGTACTTC. Protein product: CARKTGTYEQYF. The chain carries TRBV21-1 and TRBJ2-7; the DNA was not used to check the table's D call, TRBD1. TRBV21-1 is assigned pseudogene status. The CDR3 is 12 amino acids.

This clone was seen a few times. The chain has TRBV5-1 and TRBJ2-2; TRBD1 might be the D (5 bases). V shed 4 bases and J shed 2 bases, with 12 bases lying between them. The CDR3 contains 15 residues. CDR1 is SGHRS, CDR2 YFSETQ, per germline. The CDR3 nucleotides read TGCGCCAGCAGCATAGGACACGGAAACACCGGGGAGCTGTTTTTT. It is translated as CASSIGHGNTGELFF.

This clone occurred a few times. The rearrangement uses TRBV28 and TRBJ1-1; D might be TRBD1 (6 bases). Per the germline V gene, CDR1 is MDHEN and CDR2 is SYDVKM. V lost 4 bases to trimming and J lost 3 bases, with 15 bases between them. This CDR3 has 15 amino acids. The CDR3 DNA follows: TGTGCCAGCAGTTATCGCAGGGGAACATACACTGAAGCTTTCTTT. Protein sequence: CASSYRRGTYTEAFF.

The chain recombines TRBV6-5 with TRBJ2-7; 10 bases map to TRBD2. This CDR3 has 15 amino acids. CDR1 MNHEY and CDR2 SVGAGI come from the germline V gene. The ends lost 6 bases at V and 11 bases at J; junction bases unmatched: 16. CDR3 loop: CASSRTSGLGEREYF. The CDR3 coding sequence is TGTGCCAGCAGCCGGACTAGCGGCCTTGGGGAGAGGGAGTACTTC.

The chain combines TRBV5-8 with TRBJ2-2; 8 bases align to TRBD2. J lost 6 bases, V lost 1 base, and 14 bases had no gene match. CDR1 is SGHTS and CDR2 is YDEGEE in the germline V gene. The CDR3 spans 18 residues. The chain's CDR3 is CASSLLNAYLAGAGELFF. The CDR3 DNA reads TGTGCCAGCAGCTTGCTAAACGCCTACCTAGCGGGCGCCGGGGAGCTGTTTTTT.

The chain is built from TRBV2 and TRBJ2-3, with 8 bases that match TRBD2. In germline, CDR1 is SNHLY, CDR2 FYNNEI. The V and J ends lost 6 bases and 5 bases, in that order; junction bases with no gene match: 10. There are 15 residues in the CDR3. The CDR3 loop is CASRREGGPRDTQYF. The CDR3 nucleotides read TGTGCCAGCAGACGGGAGGGAGGGCCAAGAGATACGCAGTATTTT.

The rearrangement joins TRBV19 to TRBJ1-5; the match to TRBD1 covers 7 bases. After removal of 9 bases from V and 0 bases from J, the junction contained 2 bases not matched to a gene. Germline V gene sequence: CDR1 LNHDA, CDR2 SQIVND (reference sequence). This CDR3 comprises 13 residues. DNA of the CDR3: TGTGCCAGCCGGGACAGTAGCAATCAGCCCCAGCATTTT. Its protein is CASRDSSNQPQHF. The whole variable domain, remainder taken from reference TRBV19 and TRBJ1-5, is DGGITQSPKYLFRKEGQNVTLSCEQNLNHDAMYWYRQDPGQGLRLIYYSQIVNDFQKGDIAEGYSVSREKKESFPLTVTSAQKNPTAFYLCASRDSSNQPQHFGDGTRLSIL.

This chain connects TRBV19 to TRBJ1-4; 8 bases agree with TRBD1. V lost 3 bases to trimming and J lost 4 bases; unmatched junction nucleotides: 4. Germline CDR1 is LNHDA and CDR2 is SQIVND (reference sequence). The CDR3 is 15 amino acids. The CDR3: CASSMGQVNNEKLFF. CDR3 nucleotides: TGTGCCAGTAGTATGGGACAGGTGAATAATGAAAAACTGTTTTTT.